This TCR beta chain derives from a study of Ad26.COV2.S vaccination and SARS-CoV-2 variants. Study-level findings and limits: Substantial breadth in spike-specific CD8+ and CD4+ T cell responses was reportedly seen after vaccination. Participants in the vaccine arm had higher spike-specific TCR breadth; placebo recipients had lower.

Concerning this clone: Its antigen is currently unknown.

Only in-frame clones appear in the TCRdb table, and some are missing; sequencing was by immunoSEQ multiplex PCR. The sample yields 180,000 or so clones, around 88% seen once. Per the germline V gene, CDR1 is MDHEN and CDR2 is SYDVKM. The CDR3 loop spans 16 amino acids. Trimming left V 6 bases short and J 6 bases short, with 23 bases between. The origin of this receptor is a human donor who had recovered from COVID-19. The V call is TRBV28, the J call TRBJ1-1; no reliable D call. The sequenced sample was peripheral blood, obtained after recovery from COVID-19. In DNA form, the CDR3 reads TGTGCCAGCAGCCCTCAAAGACGGACCCAGCCCCCTGAAGCTTTCTTT. It codes for CASSPQRRTQPPEAFF.